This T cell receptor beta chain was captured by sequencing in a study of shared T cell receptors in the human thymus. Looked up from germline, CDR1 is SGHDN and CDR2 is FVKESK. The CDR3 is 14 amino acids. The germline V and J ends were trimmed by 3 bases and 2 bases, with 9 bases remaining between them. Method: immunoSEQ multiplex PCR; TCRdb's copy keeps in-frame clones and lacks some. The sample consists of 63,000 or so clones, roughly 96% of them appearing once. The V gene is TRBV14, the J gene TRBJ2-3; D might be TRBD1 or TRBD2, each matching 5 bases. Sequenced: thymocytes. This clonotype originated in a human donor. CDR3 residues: CASSHSGLTDTQYF. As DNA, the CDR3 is TGTGCCAGCAGCCATTCGGGGCTCACAGATACGCAGTATTTT.